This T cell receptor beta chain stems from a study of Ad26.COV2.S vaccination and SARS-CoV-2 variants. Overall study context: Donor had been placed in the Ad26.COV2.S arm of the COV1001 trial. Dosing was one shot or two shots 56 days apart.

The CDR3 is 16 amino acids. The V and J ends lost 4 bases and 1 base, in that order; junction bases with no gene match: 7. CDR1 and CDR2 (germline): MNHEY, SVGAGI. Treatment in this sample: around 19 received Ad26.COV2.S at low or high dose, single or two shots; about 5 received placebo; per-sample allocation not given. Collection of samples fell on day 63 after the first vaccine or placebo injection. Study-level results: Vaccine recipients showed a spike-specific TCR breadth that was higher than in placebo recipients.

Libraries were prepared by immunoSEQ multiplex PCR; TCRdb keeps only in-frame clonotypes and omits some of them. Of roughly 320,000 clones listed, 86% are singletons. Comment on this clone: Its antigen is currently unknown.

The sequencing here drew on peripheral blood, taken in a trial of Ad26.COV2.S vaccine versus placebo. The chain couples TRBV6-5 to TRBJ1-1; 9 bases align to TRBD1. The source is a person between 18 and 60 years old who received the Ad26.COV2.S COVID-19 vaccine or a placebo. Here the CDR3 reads CASSFLPGQGNTEAFF. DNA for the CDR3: TGTGCCAGCAGTTTTCTTCCGGGACAGGGGAACACTGAAGCTTTCTTT.